The rows below give T cell receptor beta chains drawn from one sample of a study of T-cell reconstitution after alpha-beta-depleted transplantation in children. TCRdb independently ran MiXCR on the PCR reads; one entry per CDR3 protein. The sample has about 440,000 distinct CDR3 sequences; about 40% are singletons. The specimen comprised PBMCs, sampled before TCRalphabeta/CD19-depleted stem cell transplant. The receptor set was obtained from a girl under 10 years old with aplastic anemia, due to receive a stem cell transplant. Each CDR3 is given with its conserved first and last residue. D genes are given only for firm matches. A clone size is listed for some rows: how often the clone was seen (once, few, many), or a class if it is expanded.

size,V,D,J,length,CDR3,DNA
-,TRBV5-1,-,TRBJ2-1,11,CASRWINEQFF,TGCGCCAGCAGATGGATCAATGAGCAGTTCTTC
few,TRBV20-1,TRBD2,TRBJ2-5,16,CSARVEWRGGQETQYF,TGCAGTGCTAGGGTCGAGTGGCGGGGGGGCCAAGAGACCCAGTACTTC
many,TRBV15,TRBD2,TRBJ2-4,18,CATSRSASGNLAKNIQYF,TGTGCCACCAGCAGATCGGCTAGCGGGAACCTAGCCAAAAACATTCAGTACTTC
-,TRBV28,-,TRBJ2-3,17,CASSKPRTDDSTDTQYF,TGTGCCAGCAGTAAACCTAGGACGGACGATAGCACAGATACGCAGTATTTT
once,TRBV15,-,TRBJ2-2,15,CATSRAQGRTGELFF,TGTGCCACCAGCAGAGCCCAGGGTCGAACCGGGGAGCTGTTTTTT
-,TRBV7-9,TRBD2,TRBJ2-7,16,CASSFSVSGGSYEQYF,TGTGCCAGCAGCTTCTCAGTTAGCGGGGGCTCCTACGAGCAGTACTTC
few,TRBV24-1,-,TRBJ2-4,16,CATSDSYGGAKNIQYF,TGTGCCACCAGTGACTCCTACGGCGGAGCCAAAAACATTCAGTACTTC
-,TRBV2,TRBD1,TRBJ1-5,14,CASSGQGVWQPQHF,TGTGCCAGCAGTGGACAGGGTGTATGGCAGCCCCAGCATTTT
many,TRBV7-9,-,TRBJ2-7,15,CASSLAFGDVYEQYF,TGTGCCAGCAGCTTGGCCTTCGGGGACGTTTACGAGCAGTACTTC
-,TRBV25-1,TRBD1,TRBJ1-2,17,CASSGARGQGVLYGYTF,TGTGCCAGCAGTGGGGCCCGGGGACAGGGGGTTCTCTATGGCTACACCTTC
-,TRBV29-1,-,TRBJ2-3,13,CSVEDRSTDTQYF,TGCAGCGTTGAAGACAGATCCACAGATACGCAGTATTTT
-,TRBV5-1,-,TRBJ2-7,15,CASSLVGEVVLEQYF,TGCGCCAGCAGCTTGGTGGGGGAGGTCGTTTTGGAGCAGTACTTC
many,TRBV5-4,-,TRBJ2-2,16,CASSLASMAATGELFF,TGTGCCAGCAGCTTGGCGTCTATGGCCGCCACCGGGGAGCTGTTTTTT
many,TRBV4-1,-,TRBJ2-2,17,CASSQERQAANTGELFF,TGCGCCAGCAGCCAAGAAAGACAGGCAGCGAACACCGGGGAGCTGTTTTTT
-,TRBV12-3/TRBV12-4,-,TRBJ2-5,15,CASSPQSGGIQTQYF,TGTGCCAGCAGTCCCCAAAGCGGAGGGATACAGACCCAGTACTTC
-,TRBV15,TRBD2,TRBJ2-6,18,CATSRAGLAISGANVLTF,TGTGCCACCAGCAGAGCAGGACTAGCGATTTCTGGGGCCAACGTCCTGACTTTC
-,TRBV5-5,-,TRBJ2-6,18,CASSPGVQAYSGANVLTF,TGTGCCAGCAGTCCAGGGGTGCAGGCCTACTCTGGGGCCAACGTCCTGACTTTC
few,TRBV7-2,-,TRBJ2-1,12,CASSLAVGEQFF,TGTGCCAGCAGCTTAGCGGTGGGAGAGCAGTTCTTC
-,TRBV29-1,-,TRBJ2-5,12,CSVYDRRETQYF,TGCAGCGTTTATGACCGACGAGAGACCCAGTACTTC
-,TRBV6-1,TRBD1,TRBJ1-4,14,CASSVGQGNEKLFF,TGTGCCAGCAGTGTGGGACAGGGGAATGAAAAACTGTTTTTT
-,TRBV12-3/TRBV12-4,-,TRBJ2-4,17,CASNRGMLRDKTNIQYF,TGTGCCAGCAACCGAGGGATGCTCCGGGACAAGACCAACATTCAGTACTTC
-,TRBV5-1,TRBD2,TRBJ2-1,16,CASSLRVAGGDNEQFF,TGCGCCAGCAGCTTGAGGGTAGCGGGGGGAGACAATGAGCAGTTCTTC
-,TRBV7-9,-,TRBJ2-5,14,CASSLGRNQETQYF,TGTGCCAGCAGCCTCGGACGGAACCAAGAGACCCAGTACTTC
many,TRBV12-3/TRBV12-4,-,TRBJ2-7,13,CASSLRTTYEQYF,TGTGCCAGCAGTTTACGCACCACCTACGAGCAGTACTTC
-,TRBV5-6,-,TRBJ1-1,13,CASNEGGITEAFF,TGTGCCAGCAATGAGGGTGGTATCACTGAAGCTTTCTTT
-,TRBV7-2,TRBD1,TRBJ2-5,13,CASRGQGRETQYF,TGTGCCAGCAGGGGACAGGGGAGAGAGACCCAGTACTTC
-,TRBV7-2,-,TRBJ2-3,15,CASSTDRGGTDTQYF,TGTGCCAGCAGCACCGACAGGGGAGGGACAGATACGCAGTATTTT
few,TRBV19,-,TRBJ1-5,11,CASRFGATQHF,TGTGCCAGTAGGTTTGGAGCTACCCAGCATTTT
-,TRBV29-1,-,TRBJ2-7,13,CSVAYGALYEQYF,TGCAGCGTTGCTTACGGGGCCCTCTACGAGCAGTACTTC
-,TRBV20-1,-,TRBJ2-2,14,CSGSGPGGTGELFF,TGCAGTGGTTCGGGACCGGGTGGCACCGGGGAGCTGTTTTTT
few,TRBV27,-,TRBJ2-7,12,CASSPRRGEQYF,TGTGCCAGCAGTCCCCGACGGGGGGAGCAGTACTTC
-,TRBV7-6,-,TRBJ2-2,14,CASSSRRAVGELFF,TGTGCCAGCAGCTCTCGAAGGGCGGTCGGGGAGCTGTTTTTT
-,TRBV18,-,TRBJ2-1,13,CASSPRGGRSQFF,TGTGCCAGCTCACCACGTGGGGGGAGGTCGCAGTTCTTC
-,TRBV6-5,-,TRBJ2-3,15,CASSYEAGSTDTQYF,TGTGCCAGCAGTTACGAAGCGGGTAGCACAGATACGCAGTATTTT
-,TRBV3-1,-,TRBJ1-1,13,CASSPILNTEAFF,TGTGCCAGCAGCCCCATTCTGAACACTGAAGCTTTCTTT
-,TRBV4-1,-,TRBJ1-5,17,CASSQVWREYSNQPQHF,TGCGCCAGCAGCCAAGTGTGGCGTGAATATAGCAATCAGCCCCAGCATTTT
-,TRBV28,TRBD1,TRBJ2-7,14,CASSNRGLSYEQYF,TGTGCCAGCAGTAACAGGGGGCTGTCCTACGAGCAGTACTTC
-,TRBV20-1,-,TRBJ2-7,11,CSASLSLEQYF,TGCAGTGCTAGCTTATCCCTCGAGCAGTACTTC
few,TRBV4-1,-,TRBJ1-2,14,CASSQERTNYGYTF,TGCGCCAGCAGCCAAGAACGGACTAACTATGGCTACACCTTC
-,TRBV20-1,-,TRBJ2-1,12,CSALHRDSEQFF,TGCAGTGCTCTTCACCGGGACTCTGAGCAGTTCTTC
-,TRBV12-3/TRBV12-4,-,TRBJ2-7,13,CASSLTLGFEQYF,TGTGCCAGCAGTTTGACCCTAGGATTCGAGCAGTACTTC
-,TRBV20-1,-,TRBJ2-7,13,CSARDLGSYEQYF,TGCAGTGCTAGAGATCTCGGCTCCTACGAGCAGTACTTC
-,TRBV4-2,-,TRBJ2-2,18,CASSQDRADSGNTGELFF,TGTGCCAGCAGCCAAGATAGAGCGGACTCGGGCAACACCGGGGAGCTGTTTTTT
-,TRBV20-1,-,TRBJ2-7,13,CSARRVGSYEQYF,TGCAGTGCTAGGAGGGTCGGCTCCTACGAGCAGTACTTC
-,TRBV7-6,-,TRBJ2-1,16,CASSPLTGMGNNQQFF,TGTGCCAGCAGCCCCCTCACAGGGATGGGTAACAATCAGCAGTTCTTC
-,TRBV27,-,TRBJ2-2,13,CASSLWAPGELFF,TGTGCCAGCAGTTTATGGGCGCCCGGGGAGCTGTTTTTT
-,TRBV20-1,TRBD2,TRBJ2-1,15,CSALRTSGRAGEQFF,TGCAGTGCTTTAAGGACTAGCGGGAGGGCCGGGGAGCAGTTCTTC
-,TRBV20-1,TRBD2,TRBJ2-5,17,CSARAGTSGGARGTQYF,TGCAGTGCTAGAGCCGGGACTAGCGGGGGGGCGCGGGGGACCCAGTACTTC
-,TRBV7-9,-,TRBJ1-1,14,CASSLGVLLTEAFF,TGTGCCAGCAGCTTAGGGGTCCTACTCACTGAAGCTTTCTTT
-,TRBV20-1,-,TRBJ2-1,15,CSARDTSSRYNEQFF,TGCAGTGCTAGAGATACCAGCTCGAGGTACAATGAGCAGTTCTTC
-,TRBV29-1,-,TRBJ2-5,13,CSVWGQTLSTQYF,TGCAGCGTTTGGGGGCAGACCCTCTCGACCCAGTACTTC
-,TRBV11-2,-,TRBJ1-1,13,CASSLGVTGAAFF,TGTGCCAGCAGCTTAGGAGTTACAGGTGCGGCTTTCTTT
many,TRBV2,-,TRBJ2-7,14,CASSETPTTYEQYF,TGTGCCAGCAGTGAAACCCCTACGACCTACGAGCAGTACTTC
-,TRBV7-9,-,TRBJ1-5,13,CASSLQGSQPQHF,TGTGCCAGCAGCCTACAGGGCTCTCAGCCCCAGCATTTT
once,TRBV20-1,-,TRBJ2-5,14,CSAHADRYQETQYF,TGCAGTGCGCACGCTGACAGGTACCAAGAGACCCAGTACTTC
few,TRBV6-5,-,TRBJ2-7,14,CASSYVVPPHEQYF,TGTGCCAGCAGTTACGTGGTTCCCCCTCACGAGCAGTACTTC
-,TRBV20-1,-,TRBJ2-5,13,CSARPGTTETQYF,TGCAGTGCTAGACCCGGGACAACAGAGACCCAGTACTTC